The 3 T cell receptor beta chains in this list originate from one sample, sequenced in a study of blood T cell repertoires in COVID-19. This table comes from immunoSEQ multiplex PCR, and its TCRdb copy is limited to in-frame clones, with some not included. Among over 90,000 clones, approximately 85% were seen once, and the ten largest hold about 10%. The source material was peripheral blood. These receptors were taken from a man between 40 and 49 years old with active or convalescent COVID-19.

The chain recombines TRBV7-2 with TRBJ1-1; TRBD1 matches at 7 bases. J lost 0 bases, V lost 4 bases, and 2 bases had no gene match. The CDR3 runs 14 residues. CDR1 and CDR2 (germline): SGHTA, FQGNSA. The CDR3 DNA reads TGTGCCAGCAGCTCGGGACAGATGAACACTGAAGCTTTCTTT. This gives the protein CASSSGQMNTEAFF. The variable domain in full, completed from reference TRBV7-2 and TRBJ1-1, reads GAGVSQSPSNKVTEKGKDVELRCDPISGHTALYWYRQSLGQGLEFLIYFQGNSAPDKSGLPSDRFSAERTGGSVSTLTIQRTQQEDSAVYLCASSSGQMNTEAFFGQGTRLTVV.

The chain has TRBV5-6 and TRBJ1-1; TRBD1 matches 10 bases. J lost 4 bases, V lost 0 bases, and 3 bases had no gene match. The CDR3 has 15 amino acids. The V gene's germline CDR1 is SGHDT and CDR2 YYEEEE. In nucleotides, the CDR3 is TGTGCCAGCAGCTTGGTGACAGGGGGCGGCACTGAAGCTTTCTTT. Translated: CASSLVTGGGTEAFF.

The chain joins TRBV20-1 to TRBJ2-5; no firm D call. Germline CDR1 is DFQATT and CDR2 is SNEGSKA (reference sequence). V lost 8 bases, J lost 5 bases, and 12 bases lay in between. There are 11 residues in the CDR3. The DNA for the CDR3 is TGCAGTTCACCCGTGGAGGAGACCCAGTACTTC. It specifies CSSPVEETQYF.